Listed below are T cell receptor beta chains from one sample, sequenced in a study of beta chain features in type 1 diabetes. Clones were sequenced by immunoSEQ multiplex PCR, and TCRdb holds only the in-frame ones, with some missing. This sample yields hundreds of thousands of clones, of which less than 20% are seen a single time; more than 0.08% belongs to the top ten. Sequencing was done on a sample of naive CD4+ T cells from blood. The receptors come from a man younger than 30 in good health. The CDR3 runs from the conserved cysteine through the conserved F or W. A D gene is named only where the DNA matches it firmly. Clone size is shown for a subset of rows, as once, few, many or a class of expanded clone.

TRBJ1-4	-	few	TRBV27	TGTGCCAGCAGTTCCCCAAGATCAAAACTGTTTTTT	CASSSPRSKLFF
TRBJ1-3	-	few	TRBV4-3	TGCGCCAGCAGCCAAGATTCCCTCGTGGCAGAGAGCTCTGGAAACACCATATATTTT	CASSQDSLVAESSGNTIYF
TRBJ1-4	TRBD1	few	TRBV2	TGTGCCAGCCAAATTCAGGGGGCGCAGGTCGGTGAAAAACTGTTTTTT	CASQIQGAQVGEKLFF
TRBJ2-2	TRBD1	-	TRBV11-2	TGTGCCAGCAGCCCCAGGGGGTACGCCGGGGAGCTGTTTTTT	CASSPRGYAGELFF
TRBJ1-2	TRBD1	-	TRBV7-2	TGTGCCAGCAGCTTAGCGGCAGGGGGGAACTATGGCTACACCTTC	CASSLAAGGNYGYTF
TRBJ2-5	-	few	TRBV10-3	TGTGCCAGTCACAGGGCCACCCAAGAGACCCAGTACTTC	CASHRATQETQYF
TRBJ1-1	TRBD1	-	TRBV7-2	TGTGCCAGCAGCCCCCGGACAGGGGGCGACACTGAAGCTTTCTTT	CASSPRTGGDTEAFF
TRBJ2-1	-	few	TRBV29-1	TGCAGCGTTCCCAGCCGCGTGAGCTCCTACAATGAGCAGTTCTTC	CSVPSRVSSYNEQFF
TRBJ1-2	-	few	TRBV19	TGTGCCAGTAGGCTGGGGGCAAGCTATGGCTACACCTTC	CASRLGASYGYTF
TRBJ2-7	-	-	TRBV14	TGTGCCAGCAGCCAAAGACTCCTCTACGAGCAGTACTTC	CASSQRLLYEQYF
TRBJ2-1	TRBD1	-	TRBV6-6	TGTGCCGCGCAGGGGGCGAACTCCTACAATGAGCAGTTCTTC	CAAQGANSYNEQFF
TRBJ2-2	-	-	TRBV14	TGTGCCAGCAGCCAAGGACAGGCGAACACCGGGGAGCTGTTTTTT	CASSQGQANTGELFF
TRBJ2-2	-	-	TRBV5-1	TGCGCCAGCAGCTCAAGGGTGGCGGACACCGGGGAGCTGTTTTTT	CASSSRVADTGELFF
TRBJ2-1	TRBD2	-	TRBV10-2	TGCGCCAGCAGTGAGCGGGGGGGCTCTTTCAATGAGCAGTTCTTC	CASSERGGSFNEQFF
TRBJ2-2	-	few	TRBV7-9	TGTGCCAGCAGCTTAAAACCGGAGAACACCGGGGAGCTGTTTTTT	CASSLKPENTGELFF
TRBJ1-4	-	few	TRBV2	TGTGCCAGCCTCTCGCAGGGATCAACTAATGAAAAACTGTTTTTT	CASLSQGSTNEKLFF
TRBJ2-3	TRBD1	few	TRBV6-5	TGTGCCAGCAGTTATGGGACAGGGGGCACAGATACGCAGTATTTT	CASSYGTGGTDTQYF
TRBJ2-7	-	-	TRBV6-5	TGTGCCAGCAGTTACTCGCCGGGACTCAGGACCGAGCAGTACTTC	CASSYSPGLRTEQYF
TRBJ2-1	-	-	TRBV4-3	TGCGCCAGCAGCCAGAGGCTTAGCTCCTACAATGAGCAGTTCTTC	CASSQRLSSYNEQFF
TRBJ2-3	TRBD2	-	TRBV5-4	TGTGCCAGCAGACTAGCGGGAGGGCACGGGACAGATACGCAGTATTTT	CASRLAGGHGTDTQYF
TRBJ2-7	-	few	TRBV14	TGTGCCAGCAGCCAGCTCTCCTACGAGCAGTACTTC	CASSQLSYEQYF
TRBJ2-2	-	-	TRBV5-6	TGTGCCAGCAGCTTGGTTTCCTCGCCCTCGAACACCGGGGAGCTGTTTTTT	CASSLVSSPSNTGELFF
TRBJ1-1	-	-	TRBV4-3	TGCGCCAGCAGCCAACTCGACAGTAACACTGAAGCTTTCTTT	CASSQLDSNTEAFF